The source of this T cell receptor beta chain is a study of shared clonotypes between healthy human individuals. Ten immunoSEQ deep assay plates were used by the authors to sequence unsorted PBMC DNA. TCRdb's table, derived via immunoSEQ multiplex PCR, lists solely in-frame clones and lacks some. The sample carries 75,000 to 100,000 clones, roughly 45% recorded once. Germline assignment: CDR1 MDHEN and CDR2 SYDVKM. Trimming cost V 4 bases and J 0 bases, with 5 bases left between them. The CDR3 is made up of 13 amino acids. This chain uses TRBV28 with TRBJ2-3, with D unclear. The TCR was taken from a woman aged 40 to 50 in good health. Some clones in this sample may be carry-over from other donors' samples. The sample comprised PBMCs. The CDR3, as DNA: TGTGCCAGCAGTTCGACTAGCACAGATACGCAGTATTTT. Residues: CASSSTSTDTQYF.